The sequence of this TCR beta chain was determined in a study of monozygotic twins with inflammatory bowel disease. Findings and limits, study-wide: Especially with disease activity, IBD patients had fewer clonotypes in common with others than healthy twins did. A single strong clonotype or signal linked to IBD was not supported.

This CDR3 region has 16 residues. Germline V gene data show CDR1 as LGHDT and CDR2 as YNNKEL (reference sequence). Using eight separate reactions per sample, the authors generated cDNA. A template switching step added UMIs, each with a 6-nucleotide sample barcode. TCRdb reprocessed the 5' RACE reads, keeping one entry per CDR3 protein, no DNA. The listing records approximately 400,000 distinct CDR3 sequences. Of note for this clonotype: Its antigen is currently unknown.

This chain links TRBV3-1 with TRBJ2-4; the TRBD1 assignment by TCRdb is unverifiable without DNA. The specimen was blood. The sequence was obtained from a human donor with ulcerative colitis or Crohn's disease, or a healthy co-twin of an affected twin (not recorded which). The CDR3 reads CASSQDSRRTKNIQYF.